The subject of this entry is one TCR beta chain. Here immunoSEQ multiplex PCR was the method, and the copy in TCRdb shows in-frame clones only, minus some. The sample shows 250,000 to 350,000 clones, about 85% of them seen only once. The data were taken from a study of blood T cell repertoires in COVID-19. Study-level information: Samples of COVID-19 (acute and convalescent) were obtained from the United States, Italy and Spain.

Sequencing was performed on PBMCs or T cells enriched from blood (not recorded which). This receptor was taken from a woman aged 45-65 years who had recovered from COVID-19.

The CDR3 protein is CSVTGVTEAFF. The CDR3 DNA follows: TGCAGCGTGACAGGGGTCACTGAAGCTTTCTTT. V gene TRBV29-1 combines with J gene TRBJ1-1; the match to TRBD1 covers 8 bases. This CDR3 has 11 amino acids. Germline V gene sequence: CDR1 SQVTM, CDR2 ANQGSEA. Losses at the gene ends were 6 bases for V and 4 bases for J; bases not matched to a gene: 1.